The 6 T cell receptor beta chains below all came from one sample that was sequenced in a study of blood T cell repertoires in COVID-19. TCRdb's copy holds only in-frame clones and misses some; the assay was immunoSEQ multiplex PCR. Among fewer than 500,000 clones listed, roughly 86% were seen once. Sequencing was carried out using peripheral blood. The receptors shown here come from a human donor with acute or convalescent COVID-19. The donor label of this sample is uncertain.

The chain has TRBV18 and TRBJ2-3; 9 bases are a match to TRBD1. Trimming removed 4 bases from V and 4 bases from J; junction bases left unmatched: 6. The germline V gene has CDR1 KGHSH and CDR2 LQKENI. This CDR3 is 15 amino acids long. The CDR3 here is CASSRRTGEADTQYF. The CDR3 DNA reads TGTGCCAGCTCACGACGGACAGGGGAGGCAGATACGCAGTATTTT.

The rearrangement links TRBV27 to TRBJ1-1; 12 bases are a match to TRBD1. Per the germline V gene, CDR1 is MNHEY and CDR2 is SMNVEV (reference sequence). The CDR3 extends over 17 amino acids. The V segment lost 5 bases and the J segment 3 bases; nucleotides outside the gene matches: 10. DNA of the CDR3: TGTGCCAGCAGTCCCGGGACAGGGGGCCTCCGTTACACTGAAGCTTTCTTT. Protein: CASSPGTGGLRYTEAFF.

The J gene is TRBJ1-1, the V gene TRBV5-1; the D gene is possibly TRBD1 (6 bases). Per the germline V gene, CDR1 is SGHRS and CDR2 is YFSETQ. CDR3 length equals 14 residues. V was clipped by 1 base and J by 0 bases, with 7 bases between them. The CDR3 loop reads CASSLTGMNTEAFF. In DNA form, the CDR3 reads TGCGCCAGCAGCTTGACAGGGATGAACACTGAAGCTTTCTTT.

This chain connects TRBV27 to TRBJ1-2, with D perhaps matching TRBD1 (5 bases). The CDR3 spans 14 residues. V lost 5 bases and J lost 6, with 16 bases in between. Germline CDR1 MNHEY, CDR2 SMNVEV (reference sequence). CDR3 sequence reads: CASSLDGRVDGYTF. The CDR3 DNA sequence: TGTGCCAGCAGTCTCGATGGCAGGGTCGATGGCTACACCTTC.

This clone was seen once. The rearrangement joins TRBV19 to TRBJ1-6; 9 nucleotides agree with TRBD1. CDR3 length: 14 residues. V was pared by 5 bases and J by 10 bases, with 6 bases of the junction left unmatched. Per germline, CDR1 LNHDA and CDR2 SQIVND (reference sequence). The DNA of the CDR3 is TGTGCCAGTAGTCAAGGGACAGGGCACTCACCCCTCCACTTT. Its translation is CASSQGTGHSPLHF. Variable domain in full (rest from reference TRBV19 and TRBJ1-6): DGGITQSPKYLFRKEGQNVTLSCEQNLNHDAMYWYRQDPGQGLRLIYYSQIVNDFQKGDIAEGYSVSREKKESFPLTVTSAQKNPTAFYLCASSQGTGHSPLHFGNGTRLTVT.

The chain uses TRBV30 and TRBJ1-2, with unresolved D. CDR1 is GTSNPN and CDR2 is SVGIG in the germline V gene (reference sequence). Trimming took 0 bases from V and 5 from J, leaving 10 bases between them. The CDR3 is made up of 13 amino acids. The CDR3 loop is CAWSVNTLYGYTF. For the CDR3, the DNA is TGTGCCTGGAGTGTTAACACCTTGTATGGCTACACCTTC.